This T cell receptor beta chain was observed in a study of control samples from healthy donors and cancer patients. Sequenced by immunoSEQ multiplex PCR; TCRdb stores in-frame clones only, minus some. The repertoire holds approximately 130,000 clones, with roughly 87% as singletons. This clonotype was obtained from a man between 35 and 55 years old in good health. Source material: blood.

The DNA for the CDR3 is TGTGCCAGCAGCTTCGCGTCCGGACGGATAAACTATGGCTACACCTTC. Residues: CASSFASGRINYGYTF. The rearrangement links TRBV7-8 to TRBJ1-2, with D uncertain. Trimming took off 3 bases at V and 2 bases at J, with 16 bases between the two ends. Germline V CDR1 and CDR2: SGHVS, FQNEAQ. The CDR3 contains 16 residues.